The 3 T cell receptor beta chains given below trace back to one sample, sequenced in a study of vaccination and CD4 T cells after COVID-19. CD4+ T cells that had been cultured provided DNA sequenced with the Oncomine TCR Beta short-read assay. TCRdb passed the PCR reads through MiXCR, listing each CDR3 protein once. The table lists roughly 13,000 distinct CDR3 sequences, about half of them singletons. No antigens are known for them. The sample's treatment: roughly nine-day PBMC culture with coronavirus spike peptide pools or control peptides (ViraFEST assay). The source was CD4+ T cells from blood, cultured in vitro, collected before SARS-CoV-2 vaccination. These TCRs come from a human donor who had recovered from COVID-19.

V is TRBV12-3 or TRBV12-4 and J is TRBJ2-5, with 7 positions matching TRBD1. The CDR3 has 13 residues. With V trimmed by 4 bases and J by 3 bases, 2 bases remained unmatched. CDR3 sequence: CASSWDSEETQYF. CDR3 in DNA: TGTGCCAGCAGTTGGGACAGCGAAGAGACCCAGTACTTC.

The gene calls are TRBV5-5 and TRBJ1-2; D remains ambiguous. CDR3 length: 16 amino acids. CDR1 is SGHKS, CDR2 YYEKEE, per germline (reference sequence). The V and J ends lost 0 bases and 1 base respectively, with 13 bases between them. CDR3 loop: CASSLAIPFLNYGYTF. CDR3 DNA sequence: TGTGCCAGCAGCTTGGCAATCCCATTCCTTAACTATGGCTACACCTTC.

V usage is TRBV7-8 and J usage is TRBJ1-1; D perhaps matches TRBD1 (5 bases). Trimming removed 7 bases at V and 0 bases at J, with 12 bases between. Looked up from germline, CDR1 is SGHVS and CDR2 is FQNEAQ. This CDR3 region has 14 residues. The CDR3 DNA is TGTGCCAGCACCAGGGAGGGGATGAACACTGAAGCTTTCTTT. It codes for CASTREGMNTEAFF.